Given below is one T cell receptor (beta chain) in context. As yet, its antigen is unknown. The data originate from a study of beta chain features in type 1 diabetes. Study-level information: Healthy donors and patients had similar age, gender and cell yields. Study-wide findings and caveats: The study found that naive, central memory and Treg TCRB repertoires appeared more similar in patients than in healthy donors. The study notes PCR might favor shorter templates equally in patients and controls.

Sequencing targeted expressed TCRB transcripts, as all isolated RNA had been reverse transcribed. Assay used: immunoSEQ multiplex PCR; TCRdb lists only in-frame clones, some missing. The sample holds about 260,000 clones; about 70% are singletons and the top ten take about 0.05%. The material sequenced was naive CD4+ T cells from blood. The clonotype originates from a young man in good health.

CDR3 nucleotide sequence: TGTGCCTGGAGTTCAGACCCCTACGAGCAGTACTTC. Its translation is CAWSSDPYEQYF. This sequence joins TRBV30 and TRBJ2-7; D gene unclear. V dropped 2 bases and J dropped 2 bases, with 7 bases sitting between them. Germline V CDR1 and CDR2: GTSNPN, SVGIG (reference sequence). The CDR3 runs 12 residues.